A selection of T cell receptor beta chains follows, all from one sample in a study of T cell responses to AZD1222 COVID-19 vaccine. The method was immunoSEQ multiplex PCR; TCRdb's version includes in-frame clones alone and lacks a portion of them. The top ten clones hold roughly 27% of a sample with about 72,000 clones, about 89% of them seen once. The sequenced sample was peripheral blood, obtained 28 days after the second AZD1222 dose. These receptors all stem from an adult who received the AZD1222 COVID-19 vaccine. Both conserved end residues are part of each CDR3. Fields, in order: V gene, clone size, D gene, J gene, CDR3 protein, CDR3 DNA. A D gene is named only where the DNA matches it firmly. Expanded clones get a size class; other rows say once, few or many, or leave the size out.

TRBV2	few	TRBD1	TRBJ2-6	CARTGGNSGANVLTF	TGTGCCAGGACAGGGGGGAATTCTGGGGCCAACGTCCTGACTTTC
TRBV7-8	once	NA	TRBJ2-1	CASSSQTGGRDEQFF	TGTGCCAGCAGCTCCCAAACAGGGGGGAGGGATGAGCAGTTCTTC
TRBV15	NA	TRBD1	TRBJ1-2	CATSRDLTGTGDGGYTF	TGTGCCACCAGCAGAGATCTAACCGGGACAGGGGATGGTGGCTACACCTTC
TRBV21-1	NA	NA	TRBJ2-1	CASSKAPFSFLGYNEQFF	TGTGCCAGCAGCAAAGCTCCATTTTCCTTCCTCGGCTACAATGAGCAGTTCTTC
TRBV6-2/TRBV6-3	NA	TRBD1	TRBJ1-2	CASSRQGSGYTF	TGTGCCAGCAGCCGACAGGGGAGCGGCTACACCTTC
TRBV18	once	TRBD1	TRBJ1-2	CASSSLPVDRGYTF	TGTGCCAGCTCCTCCCTCCCCGTGGACAGGGGCTACACCTTC
TRBV5-4	once	NA	TRBJ2-7	CASSLVRGAHEQYF	TGTGCCAGCAGCTTGGTTCGGGGGGCGCACGAGCAGTACTTC
TRBV27	NA	NA	TRBJ1-1	CASQGHYMNTEAFF	TGTGCCTCCCAGGGGCATTACATGAACACTGAAGCTTTCTTT
TRBV19	NA	TRBD1	TRBJ2-2	CASTYRASDRGTGELFF	TGTGCCAGTACTTATAGGGCCTCGGACAGGGGAACCGGGGAGCTGTTTTTT
TRBV18	NA	NA	TRBJ2-1	CASSPITATGNEQFF	TGTGCCAGCTCACCAATAACGGCGACGGGTAATGAGCAGTTCTTC
TRBV3-1/TRBV3-2	NA	NA	TRBJ1-5	CASSQGGGQGFQPQHF	TGTGCCAGCAGCCAAGGCGGCGGGCAGGGATTTCAGCCCCAGCATTTT
TRBV12-3/TRBV12-4	NA	TRBD1	TRBJ1-2	CASKYRGDYGYTF	TGTGCCAGCAAGTACAGGGGGGACTATGGCTACACCTTC
TRBV6-5	NA	TRBD1	TRBJ1-5	CASSYATGGGQPQHF	TGTGCCAGCAGTTACGCCACAGGGGGCGGGCAGCCCCAGCATTTT
TRBV23-1	NA	NA	TRBJ2-2	CASSQSGQNTGELFF	TGCGCCAGCAGTCAATCGGGACAGAACACCGGGGAGCTGTTTTTT
TRBV4-2	NA	NA	TRBJ2-1	CASGGQGTNEQFF	TGTGCCAGCGGGGGGCAGGGAACCAATGAGCAGTTCTTC
TRBV5-4	NA	NA	TRBJ1-1	CASSLGGGNTEAFF	TGTGCCAGCAGCTTGGGAGGGGGGAACACTGAAGCTTTCTTT
TRBV29-1	NA	NA	TRBJ1-6	CSAASGNSPLHF	TGCAGCGCGGCCTCGGGGAATTCACCCCTCCACTTT
TRBV19	NA	NA	TRBJ2-5	CASSIGAETQYF	TGTGCCAGTAGTATAGGGGCAGAGACCCAGTACTTC
TRBV5-1	NA	TRBD1	TRBJ1-1	CASRRTTGGNTEAFF	TGCGCCAGCAGAAGAACGACAGGGGGGAACACTGAAGCTTTCTTT
TRBV19	NA	TRBD2	TRBJ2-1	CASRRLAGVFDEQFF	TGTGCCAGTAGGCGACTAGCGGGAGTGTTTGATGAGCAGTTCTTC
TRBV4-1	few	TRBD2	TRBJ2-1	CASSLAGVGSYNEQFF	TGCGCCAGCAGCTTAGCGGGAGTAGGATCCTACAATGAGCAGTTCTTC
TRBV18	once	TRBD1	TRBJ1-1	CASSPGDRPIPEAFF	TGTGCCAGCTCACCAGGGGACAGGCCCATTCCTGAAGCTTTCTTT
TRBV19	NA	NA	TRBJ1-2	CASSIGQDNYGYTF	TGTGCCAGTAGTATAGGACAGGACAACTATGGCTACACCTTC